This T cell receptor (beta chain) was observed in a study of shared clonotypes between healthy human individuals. Looking at the study overall: Each donor contributed plates that comprised three CD4 naive, three CD4 memory, two CD8 naive and one CD8 memory.

All donors were healthy HIV-negative adults lacking recent acute infections or vaccinations. Approximately 220 ng DNA, 30,000 or so T cell genomes, went into each sorted-subset replicate PCR. The repertoire was sequenced with immunoSEQ multiplex PCR; TCRdb's copy has only in-frame clones and lacks some. The table shows about a million clones, with approximately 77% occurring only once. What was sequenced was memory CD4+ T cells from PBMCs. Subset reported: CD45RA-negative fraction. The receptor's source is a man younger than 35 in good health. Some clones in this sample may be carry-over from other donors' samples.

The CDR3 nucleotides are TGTGCCAGCAGCTTAGTTTCTAGCGGGACCCAAGAGACCCAGTACTTC. This codes for CASSLVSSGTQETQYF. The chain uses TRBV28 and TRBJ2-5; TRBD2 aligns across 9 bases. The germline gives CDR1 MDHEN, CDR2 SYDVKM. The CDR3 runs 16 residues. V lost 6 bases and J lost 1; bases outside the gene matches: 9. Full variable domain (outside the CDR3, taken from reference TRBV28 and TRBJ2-5): DVKVTQSSRYLVKRTGEKVFLECVQDMDHENMFWYRQDPGLGLRLIYFSYDVKMKEKGDIPEGYSVSREKKERFSLILESASTNQTSMYLCASSLVSSGTQETQYFGPGTRLLVL.